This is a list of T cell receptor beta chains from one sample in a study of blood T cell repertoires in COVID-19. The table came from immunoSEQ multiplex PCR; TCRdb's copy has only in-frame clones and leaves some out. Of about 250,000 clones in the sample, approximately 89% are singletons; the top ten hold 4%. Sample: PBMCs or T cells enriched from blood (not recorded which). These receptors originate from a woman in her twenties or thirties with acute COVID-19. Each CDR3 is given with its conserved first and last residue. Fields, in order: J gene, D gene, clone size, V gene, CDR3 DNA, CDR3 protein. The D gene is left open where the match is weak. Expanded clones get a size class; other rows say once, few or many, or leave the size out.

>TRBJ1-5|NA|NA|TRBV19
TGTGCCAGTAGTATTATGGACAATAGCAATCAGCCCCAGCATTTT
CASSIMDNSNQPQHF
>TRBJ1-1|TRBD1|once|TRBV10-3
TGTGCCATCAGCACGAGACAGGGTAATACTGAAGCTTTCTTT
CAISTRQGNTEAFF
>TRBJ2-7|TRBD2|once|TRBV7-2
TGTGCCAGCAGCTTAGTAGCGGGGGGTGAGGAGCAGTACTTC
CASSLVAGGEEQYF
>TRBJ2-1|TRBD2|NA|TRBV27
TGTGCCAGCAGGAGCGGGGGGACCTACAATGAGCAGTTCTTC
CASRSGGTYNEQFF
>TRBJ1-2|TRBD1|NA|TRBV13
TGTGCCAGCAGCCCGCGGACAGGGAGAGACTATGGCTACACCTTC
CASSPRTGRDYGYTF
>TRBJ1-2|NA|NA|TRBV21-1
TGTGCCAGCAGCAAAGGAACCTGGAGGGAGGTGAACTATGGCTACACCTTC
CASSKGTWREVNYGYTF
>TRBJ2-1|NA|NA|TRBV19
TGTGCCAGTAGTATCGTCTTATACAATGAGCAGTTCTTC
CASSIVLYNEQFF
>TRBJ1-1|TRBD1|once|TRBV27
TGTGCCAGCAGCAGAGGACAGGCGAACACTGAAGCTTTCTTT
CASSRGQANTEAFF
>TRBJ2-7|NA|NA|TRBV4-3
TGCGCCAGCAGCCAAGAGAGACAGTGGGAGCAGTACTTC
CASSQERQWEQYF
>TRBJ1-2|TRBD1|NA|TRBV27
TGTGCCAGCAGTTTATCAGGGGACAGGGGGCCCCGAACCTATGGCTACACCTTC
CASSLSGDRGPRTYGYTF
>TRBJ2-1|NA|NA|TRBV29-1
TGCAGCGTTGAAGAGCGGGTCCATGAGCAGTTCTTC
CSVEERVHEQFF
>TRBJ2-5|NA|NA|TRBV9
TGTGCCAGCAGCGTTTATTCAGGGGGGCGAGAGACCCAGTACTTC
CASSVYSGGRETQYF
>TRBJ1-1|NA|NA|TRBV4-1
TGCGCCAGCAGCCAGGTGTCGAGCACTGAAGCTTTCTTT
CASSQVSSTEAFF
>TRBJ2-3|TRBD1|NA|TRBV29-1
TGCAGCGCGAGAGGGACAGGAGTTTTTCCAGATACGCAGTATTTT
CSARGTGVFPDTQYF
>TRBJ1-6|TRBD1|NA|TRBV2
TGTGCCAGCAGCGCTGGGGACAGCAATTCACCCCTCCACTTT
CASSAGDSNSPLHF
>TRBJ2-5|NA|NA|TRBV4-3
TGCGCCAGCAGCCAAGATCCCGGGGGTGCTGAGACCCAGTACTTC
CASSQDPGGAETQYF
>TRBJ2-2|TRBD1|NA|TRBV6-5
TGTGCCAGCAGTTCCCCAGGGGGCGGTAACACCGGGGAGCTGTTTTTT
CASSSPGGGNTGELFF
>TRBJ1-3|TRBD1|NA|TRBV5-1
TGCGCCAGCAGCTCGATGCTCCGGGACAGGGGAAGCTCTGGAAACACCATATATTTT
CASSSMLRDRGSSGNTIYF
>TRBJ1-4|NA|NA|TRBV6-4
TGTGCCAGCAGTGACACTCCCGGGGAAAAACTGTTTTTT
CASSDTPGEKLFF
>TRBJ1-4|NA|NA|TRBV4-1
TGCGCCAGCAGCCAAGTGCTGACAGTTACTAATGAAAAACTGTTTTTT
CASSQVLTVTNEKLFF
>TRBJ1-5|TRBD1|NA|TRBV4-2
TGTGCCAGCAGCCAAGACAGGGGGGCCACTCAGCCCCAGCATTTT
CASSQDRGATQPQHF
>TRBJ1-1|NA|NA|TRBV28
TGTGCCAGCAGTTCCCCCGCAGGCATGAACACTGAAGCTTTCTTT
CASSSPAGMNTEAFF
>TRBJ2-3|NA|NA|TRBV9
TGTGCCAGCAGCGTCACTAGCCGTGGAAGCACAGATACGCAGTATTTT
CASSVTSRGSTDTQYF
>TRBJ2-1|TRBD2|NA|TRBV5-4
TGTGCCAGCAGTTCAAATAGCGGGGCGGCCTACAATGAGCAGTTCTTC
CASSSNSGAAYNEQFF
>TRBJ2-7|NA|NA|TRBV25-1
TGTGCCAGCAGTCAACGTGCGTACGAGCAGTACTTC
CASSQRAYEQYF
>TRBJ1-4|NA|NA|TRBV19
TGTGCCAGTAGTCTTAATGCAGAAGAAAAACTGTTTTTT
CASSLNAEEKLFF
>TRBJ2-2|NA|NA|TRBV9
TGTGCCAGCAGGCGAGGTGCGGCCGGGGAGCTGTTTTTT
CASRRGAAGELFF
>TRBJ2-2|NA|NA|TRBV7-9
TGTGCCAGCAGCTTAGGTCAGGGTCGGACCGGGGAGCTGTTTTTT
CASSLGQGRTGELFF
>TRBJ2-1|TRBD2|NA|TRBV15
TGTGCCACCAGCAGAAATACAGCGGGGGTTGAGTTCTTC
CATSRNTAGVEFF
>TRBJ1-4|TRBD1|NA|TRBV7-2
TGTGCCAGCAGCTCGGACAGGGGCACTAATGAAAAACTGTTTTTT
CASSSDRGTNEKLFF
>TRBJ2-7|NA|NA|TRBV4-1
TGCGCCAGCAGCCCACCTGAGGTAAGGGGCTACGAGCAGTACTTC
CASSPPEVRGYEQYF
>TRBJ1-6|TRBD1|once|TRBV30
TGTGCCTGGCTACCAGGGGGCGATTCACCCCTCCACTTT
CAWLPGGDSPLHF
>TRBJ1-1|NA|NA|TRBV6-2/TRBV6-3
TGTGCCAGCAGTTCCCGGGGGGGTATCACTGAAGCTTTCTTT
CASSSRGGITEAFF
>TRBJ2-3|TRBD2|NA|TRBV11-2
TGTGCCAGCAGCTTAGGGGGACTAGCGGGAGAGCTAGATACGCAGTATTTT
CASSLGGLAGELDTQYF
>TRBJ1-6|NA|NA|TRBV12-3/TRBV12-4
TGTGCCAGCGCGAGCTCCTATAATTCACCCCTCCACTTT
CASASSYNSPLHF
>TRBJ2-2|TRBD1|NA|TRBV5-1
TGCGCCAGCAGTTCGGACAGGGGGCTTATCACCGGGGAGCTGTTTTTT
CASSSDRGLITGELFF
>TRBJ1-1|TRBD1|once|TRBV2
TGTGCCAGCAGTGATCAGGGGGTCACTGAAGCTTTCTTT
CASSDQGVTEAFF
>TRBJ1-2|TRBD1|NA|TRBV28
TGTGCCAGCATTAAACAGGGGGCATTCCTCAAGGGCTACACCTTC
CASIKQGAFLKGYTF
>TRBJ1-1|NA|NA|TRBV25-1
TGTGCCAGCAGTGAATTAAGGGGTAACACTGAAGCTTTCTTT
CASSELRGNTEAFF
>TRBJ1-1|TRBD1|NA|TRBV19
TGTGCCAGTAGGGGGACAGGGTCTCGTGAAGCTTTCTTT
CASRGTGSREAFF
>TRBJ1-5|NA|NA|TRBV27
TGTGCCAGCAGTTTATCGATAAGGGGCGGATCTCAATATAGCAATCAGCCCCAGCATTTT
CASSLSIRGGSQYSNQPQHF
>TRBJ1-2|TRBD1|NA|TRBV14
TGTGCCAGCAGCTACTCCGGGACAGCCAACTATGGCTACACCTTC
CASSYSGTANYGYTF
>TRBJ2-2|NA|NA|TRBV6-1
TGTGCCAGCAGTGAGGCAGGGACCGGGGAGCTGTTTTTT
CASSEAGTGELFF
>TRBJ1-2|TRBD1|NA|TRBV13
TGTGCCAGCAGCTTACTAGGGACAGAATACTATGGCTACACCTTC
CASSLLGTEYYGYTF